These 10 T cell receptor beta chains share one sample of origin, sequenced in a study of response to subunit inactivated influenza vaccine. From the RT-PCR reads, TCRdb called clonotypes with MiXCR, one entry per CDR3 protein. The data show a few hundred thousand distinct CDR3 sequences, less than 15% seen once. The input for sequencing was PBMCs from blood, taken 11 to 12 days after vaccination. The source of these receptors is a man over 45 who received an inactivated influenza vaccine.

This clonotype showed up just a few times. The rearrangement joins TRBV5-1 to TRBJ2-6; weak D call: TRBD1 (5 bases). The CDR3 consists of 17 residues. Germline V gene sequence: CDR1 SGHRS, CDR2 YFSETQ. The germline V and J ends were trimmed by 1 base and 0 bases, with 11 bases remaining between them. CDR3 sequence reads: CASSLRGSNSGANVLTF. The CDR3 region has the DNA TGCGCCAGCAGCTTGAGGGGATCGAACTCTGGGGCCAACGTCCTGACTTTC.

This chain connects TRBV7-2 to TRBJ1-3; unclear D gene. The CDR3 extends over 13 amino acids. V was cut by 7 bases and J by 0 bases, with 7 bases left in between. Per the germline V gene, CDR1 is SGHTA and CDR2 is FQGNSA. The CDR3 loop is CASTTSSGNTIYF. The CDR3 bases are TGTGCCAGCACCACCAGCTCTGGAAACACCATATATTTT.

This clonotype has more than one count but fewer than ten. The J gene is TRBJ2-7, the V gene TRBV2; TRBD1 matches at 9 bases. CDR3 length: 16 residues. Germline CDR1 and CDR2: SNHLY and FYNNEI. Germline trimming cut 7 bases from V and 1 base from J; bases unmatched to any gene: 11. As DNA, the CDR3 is TGTGCCAGCATAGTGGCGGGACAGGGATTTTCCTACGAGCAGTACTTC. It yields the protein CASIVAGQGFSYEQYF.

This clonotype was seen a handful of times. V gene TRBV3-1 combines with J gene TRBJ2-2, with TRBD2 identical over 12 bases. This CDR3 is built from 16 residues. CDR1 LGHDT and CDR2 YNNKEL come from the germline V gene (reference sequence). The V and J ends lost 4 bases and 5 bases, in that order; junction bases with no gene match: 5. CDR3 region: CASSRGLAGHTGELFF. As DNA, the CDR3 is TGTGCCAGCAGCCGCGGACTAGCGGGGCATACCGGGGAGCTGTTTTTT.

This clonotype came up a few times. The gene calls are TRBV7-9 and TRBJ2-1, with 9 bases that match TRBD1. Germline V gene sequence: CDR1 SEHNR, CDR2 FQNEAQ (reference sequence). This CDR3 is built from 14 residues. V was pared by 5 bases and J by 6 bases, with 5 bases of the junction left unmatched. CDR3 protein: CASSGGQGFNEQFF. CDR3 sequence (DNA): TGTGCCAGCAGCGGGGGACAGGGTTTCAATGAGCAGTTCTTC.

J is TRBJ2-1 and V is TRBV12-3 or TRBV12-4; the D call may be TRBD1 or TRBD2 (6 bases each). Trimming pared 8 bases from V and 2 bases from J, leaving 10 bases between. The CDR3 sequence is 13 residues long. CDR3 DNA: TGTGCCAGCGACGGGGGCGCCTACAATGAGCAGTTCTTC. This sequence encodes CASDGGAYNEQFF.

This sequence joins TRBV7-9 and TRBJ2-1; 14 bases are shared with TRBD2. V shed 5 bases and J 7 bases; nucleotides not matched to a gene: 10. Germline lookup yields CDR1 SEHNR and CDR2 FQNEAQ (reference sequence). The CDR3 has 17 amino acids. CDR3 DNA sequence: TGTGCCAGCAGCCTTAGTGGGGGACTAGCGGGGGCTAATGAGCAGTTCTTC. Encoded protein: CASSLSGGLAGANEQFF.

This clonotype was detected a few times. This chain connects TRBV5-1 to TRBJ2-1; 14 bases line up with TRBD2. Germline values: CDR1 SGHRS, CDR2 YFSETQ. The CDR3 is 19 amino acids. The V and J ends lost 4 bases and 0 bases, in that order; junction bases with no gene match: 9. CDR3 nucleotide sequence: TGCGCCAGCAGCCTCGGGACTAGCGGGGGCCGCAGCTCCTACAATGAGCAGTTCTTC. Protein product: CASSLGTSGGRSSYNEQFF.

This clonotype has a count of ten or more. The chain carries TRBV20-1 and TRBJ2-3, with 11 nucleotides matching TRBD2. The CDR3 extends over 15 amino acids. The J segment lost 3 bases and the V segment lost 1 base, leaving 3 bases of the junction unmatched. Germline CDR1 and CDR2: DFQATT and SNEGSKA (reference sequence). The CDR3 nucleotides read TGCAGTGCTAGAGGCCTAGCGGGAGGAACAGATACGCAGTATTTT. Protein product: CSARGLAGGTDTQYF.

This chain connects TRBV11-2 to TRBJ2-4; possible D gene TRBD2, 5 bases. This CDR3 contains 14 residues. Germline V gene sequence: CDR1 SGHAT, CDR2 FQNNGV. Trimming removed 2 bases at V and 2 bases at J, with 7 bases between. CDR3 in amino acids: CASSLSGSKNIQYF. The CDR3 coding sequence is TGTGCCAGCAGCTTATCGGGATCCAAAAACATTCAGTACTTC.